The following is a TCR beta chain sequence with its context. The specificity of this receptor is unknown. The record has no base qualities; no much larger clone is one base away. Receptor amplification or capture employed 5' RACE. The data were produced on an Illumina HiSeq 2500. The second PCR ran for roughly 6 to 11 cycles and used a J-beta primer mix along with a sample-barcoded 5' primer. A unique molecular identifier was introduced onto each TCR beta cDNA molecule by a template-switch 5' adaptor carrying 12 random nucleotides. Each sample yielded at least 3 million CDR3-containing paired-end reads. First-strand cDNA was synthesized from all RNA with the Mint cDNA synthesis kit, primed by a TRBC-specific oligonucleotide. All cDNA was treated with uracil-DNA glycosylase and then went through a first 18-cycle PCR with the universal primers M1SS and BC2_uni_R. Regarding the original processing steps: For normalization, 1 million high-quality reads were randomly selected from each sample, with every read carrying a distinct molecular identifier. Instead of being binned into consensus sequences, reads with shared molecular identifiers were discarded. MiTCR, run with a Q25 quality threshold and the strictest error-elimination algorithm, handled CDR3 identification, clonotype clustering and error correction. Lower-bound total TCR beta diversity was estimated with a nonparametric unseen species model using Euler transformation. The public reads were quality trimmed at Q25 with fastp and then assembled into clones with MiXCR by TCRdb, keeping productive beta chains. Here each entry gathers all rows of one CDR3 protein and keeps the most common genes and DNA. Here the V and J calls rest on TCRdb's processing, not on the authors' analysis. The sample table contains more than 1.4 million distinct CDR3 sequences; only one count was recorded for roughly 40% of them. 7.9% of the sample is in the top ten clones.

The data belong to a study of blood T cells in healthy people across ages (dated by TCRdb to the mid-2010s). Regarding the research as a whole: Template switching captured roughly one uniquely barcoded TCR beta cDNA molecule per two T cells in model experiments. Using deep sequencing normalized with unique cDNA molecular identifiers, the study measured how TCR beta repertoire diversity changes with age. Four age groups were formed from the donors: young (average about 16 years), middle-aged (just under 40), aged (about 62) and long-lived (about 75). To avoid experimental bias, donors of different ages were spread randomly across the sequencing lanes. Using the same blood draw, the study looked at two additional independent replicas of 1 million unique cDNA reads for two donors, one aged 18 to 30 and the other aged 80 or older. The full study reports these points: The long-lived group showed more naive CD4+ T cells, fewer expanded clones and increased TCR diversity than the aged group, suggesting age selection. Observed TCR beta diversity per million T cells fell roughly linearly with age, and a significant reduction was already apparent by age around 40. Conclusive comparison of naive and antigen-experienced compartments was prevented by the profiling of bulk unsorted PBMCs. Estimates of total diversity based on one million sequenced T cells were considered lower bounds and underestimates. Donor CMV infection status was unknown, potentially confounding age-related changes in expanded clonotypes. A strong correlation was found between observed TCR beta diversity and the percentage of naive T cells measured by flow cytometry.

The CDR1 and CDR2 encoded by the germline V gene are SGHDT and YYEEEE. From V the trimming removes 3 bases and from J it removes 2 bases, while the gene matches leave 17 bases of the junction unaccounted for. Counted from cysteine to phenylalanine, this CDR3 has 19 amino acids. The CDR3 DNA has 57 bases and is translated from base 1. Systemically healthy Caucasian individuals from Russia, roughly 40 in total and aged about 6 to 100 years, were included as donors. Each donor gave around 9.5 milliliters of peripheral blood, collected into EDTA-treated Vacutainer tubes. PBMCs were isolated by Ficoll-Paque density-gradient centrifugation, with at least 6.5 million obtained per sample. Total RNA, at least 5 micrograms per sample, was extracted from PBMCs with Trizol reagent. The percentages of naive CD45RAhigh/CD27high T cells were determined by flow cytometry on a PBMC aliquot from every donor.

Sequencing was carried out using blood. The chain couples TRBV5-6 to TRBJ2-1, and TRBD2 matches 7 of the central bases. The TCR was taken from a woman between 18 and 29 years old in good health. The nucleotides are TGTGCCAGCAGCTCCGCGCCTGTAGTAGCGGGTTTAACCTACAATGAGCAGTTCTTC. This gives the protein CASSSAPVVAGLTYNEQFF.